This section outlines one TCR beta chain sequence together with its context. Its antigen is currently unknown. The ends were cut back, 8 bases at V and 3 bases at J, with 16 bases in the middle. This CDR3 contains 14 residues. Germline CDR1 is SEHNR and CDR2 is FQNEAQ (reference sequence). Constant-region reverse primers amplified full-length variable regions, followed by semi-nested Nested Universal Primer A PCR. TCRdb re-called the 5' RACE reads with MiXCR, one entry per CDR3 protein. In the table there are approximately 42,000 distinct CDR3 sequences, 25% to 35% of which are singletons. General observations from the study: The TCR gene usage of tumor memory CD4+ T cells clustered together with blood and lymph node memory CD4+ cells and with lymph node naive CD4+ cells.

The memory fraction was CD4+CD45RO+CD25- cells. The sample comprised memory CD4+ T cells sorted from a lymph node. Subset indicated: memory CD4+ T cells, CD4+CD45RO+CD25-. The TCR sequence derives from a female donor with breast cancer. The chain links TRBV7-9 to TRBJ1-1; D uncertain. CDR3 loop: CASEFGAWDTEAFF. The DNA of the CDR3 is TGTGCCAGCGAGTTCGGCGCATGGGACACTGAAGCTTTCTTT.